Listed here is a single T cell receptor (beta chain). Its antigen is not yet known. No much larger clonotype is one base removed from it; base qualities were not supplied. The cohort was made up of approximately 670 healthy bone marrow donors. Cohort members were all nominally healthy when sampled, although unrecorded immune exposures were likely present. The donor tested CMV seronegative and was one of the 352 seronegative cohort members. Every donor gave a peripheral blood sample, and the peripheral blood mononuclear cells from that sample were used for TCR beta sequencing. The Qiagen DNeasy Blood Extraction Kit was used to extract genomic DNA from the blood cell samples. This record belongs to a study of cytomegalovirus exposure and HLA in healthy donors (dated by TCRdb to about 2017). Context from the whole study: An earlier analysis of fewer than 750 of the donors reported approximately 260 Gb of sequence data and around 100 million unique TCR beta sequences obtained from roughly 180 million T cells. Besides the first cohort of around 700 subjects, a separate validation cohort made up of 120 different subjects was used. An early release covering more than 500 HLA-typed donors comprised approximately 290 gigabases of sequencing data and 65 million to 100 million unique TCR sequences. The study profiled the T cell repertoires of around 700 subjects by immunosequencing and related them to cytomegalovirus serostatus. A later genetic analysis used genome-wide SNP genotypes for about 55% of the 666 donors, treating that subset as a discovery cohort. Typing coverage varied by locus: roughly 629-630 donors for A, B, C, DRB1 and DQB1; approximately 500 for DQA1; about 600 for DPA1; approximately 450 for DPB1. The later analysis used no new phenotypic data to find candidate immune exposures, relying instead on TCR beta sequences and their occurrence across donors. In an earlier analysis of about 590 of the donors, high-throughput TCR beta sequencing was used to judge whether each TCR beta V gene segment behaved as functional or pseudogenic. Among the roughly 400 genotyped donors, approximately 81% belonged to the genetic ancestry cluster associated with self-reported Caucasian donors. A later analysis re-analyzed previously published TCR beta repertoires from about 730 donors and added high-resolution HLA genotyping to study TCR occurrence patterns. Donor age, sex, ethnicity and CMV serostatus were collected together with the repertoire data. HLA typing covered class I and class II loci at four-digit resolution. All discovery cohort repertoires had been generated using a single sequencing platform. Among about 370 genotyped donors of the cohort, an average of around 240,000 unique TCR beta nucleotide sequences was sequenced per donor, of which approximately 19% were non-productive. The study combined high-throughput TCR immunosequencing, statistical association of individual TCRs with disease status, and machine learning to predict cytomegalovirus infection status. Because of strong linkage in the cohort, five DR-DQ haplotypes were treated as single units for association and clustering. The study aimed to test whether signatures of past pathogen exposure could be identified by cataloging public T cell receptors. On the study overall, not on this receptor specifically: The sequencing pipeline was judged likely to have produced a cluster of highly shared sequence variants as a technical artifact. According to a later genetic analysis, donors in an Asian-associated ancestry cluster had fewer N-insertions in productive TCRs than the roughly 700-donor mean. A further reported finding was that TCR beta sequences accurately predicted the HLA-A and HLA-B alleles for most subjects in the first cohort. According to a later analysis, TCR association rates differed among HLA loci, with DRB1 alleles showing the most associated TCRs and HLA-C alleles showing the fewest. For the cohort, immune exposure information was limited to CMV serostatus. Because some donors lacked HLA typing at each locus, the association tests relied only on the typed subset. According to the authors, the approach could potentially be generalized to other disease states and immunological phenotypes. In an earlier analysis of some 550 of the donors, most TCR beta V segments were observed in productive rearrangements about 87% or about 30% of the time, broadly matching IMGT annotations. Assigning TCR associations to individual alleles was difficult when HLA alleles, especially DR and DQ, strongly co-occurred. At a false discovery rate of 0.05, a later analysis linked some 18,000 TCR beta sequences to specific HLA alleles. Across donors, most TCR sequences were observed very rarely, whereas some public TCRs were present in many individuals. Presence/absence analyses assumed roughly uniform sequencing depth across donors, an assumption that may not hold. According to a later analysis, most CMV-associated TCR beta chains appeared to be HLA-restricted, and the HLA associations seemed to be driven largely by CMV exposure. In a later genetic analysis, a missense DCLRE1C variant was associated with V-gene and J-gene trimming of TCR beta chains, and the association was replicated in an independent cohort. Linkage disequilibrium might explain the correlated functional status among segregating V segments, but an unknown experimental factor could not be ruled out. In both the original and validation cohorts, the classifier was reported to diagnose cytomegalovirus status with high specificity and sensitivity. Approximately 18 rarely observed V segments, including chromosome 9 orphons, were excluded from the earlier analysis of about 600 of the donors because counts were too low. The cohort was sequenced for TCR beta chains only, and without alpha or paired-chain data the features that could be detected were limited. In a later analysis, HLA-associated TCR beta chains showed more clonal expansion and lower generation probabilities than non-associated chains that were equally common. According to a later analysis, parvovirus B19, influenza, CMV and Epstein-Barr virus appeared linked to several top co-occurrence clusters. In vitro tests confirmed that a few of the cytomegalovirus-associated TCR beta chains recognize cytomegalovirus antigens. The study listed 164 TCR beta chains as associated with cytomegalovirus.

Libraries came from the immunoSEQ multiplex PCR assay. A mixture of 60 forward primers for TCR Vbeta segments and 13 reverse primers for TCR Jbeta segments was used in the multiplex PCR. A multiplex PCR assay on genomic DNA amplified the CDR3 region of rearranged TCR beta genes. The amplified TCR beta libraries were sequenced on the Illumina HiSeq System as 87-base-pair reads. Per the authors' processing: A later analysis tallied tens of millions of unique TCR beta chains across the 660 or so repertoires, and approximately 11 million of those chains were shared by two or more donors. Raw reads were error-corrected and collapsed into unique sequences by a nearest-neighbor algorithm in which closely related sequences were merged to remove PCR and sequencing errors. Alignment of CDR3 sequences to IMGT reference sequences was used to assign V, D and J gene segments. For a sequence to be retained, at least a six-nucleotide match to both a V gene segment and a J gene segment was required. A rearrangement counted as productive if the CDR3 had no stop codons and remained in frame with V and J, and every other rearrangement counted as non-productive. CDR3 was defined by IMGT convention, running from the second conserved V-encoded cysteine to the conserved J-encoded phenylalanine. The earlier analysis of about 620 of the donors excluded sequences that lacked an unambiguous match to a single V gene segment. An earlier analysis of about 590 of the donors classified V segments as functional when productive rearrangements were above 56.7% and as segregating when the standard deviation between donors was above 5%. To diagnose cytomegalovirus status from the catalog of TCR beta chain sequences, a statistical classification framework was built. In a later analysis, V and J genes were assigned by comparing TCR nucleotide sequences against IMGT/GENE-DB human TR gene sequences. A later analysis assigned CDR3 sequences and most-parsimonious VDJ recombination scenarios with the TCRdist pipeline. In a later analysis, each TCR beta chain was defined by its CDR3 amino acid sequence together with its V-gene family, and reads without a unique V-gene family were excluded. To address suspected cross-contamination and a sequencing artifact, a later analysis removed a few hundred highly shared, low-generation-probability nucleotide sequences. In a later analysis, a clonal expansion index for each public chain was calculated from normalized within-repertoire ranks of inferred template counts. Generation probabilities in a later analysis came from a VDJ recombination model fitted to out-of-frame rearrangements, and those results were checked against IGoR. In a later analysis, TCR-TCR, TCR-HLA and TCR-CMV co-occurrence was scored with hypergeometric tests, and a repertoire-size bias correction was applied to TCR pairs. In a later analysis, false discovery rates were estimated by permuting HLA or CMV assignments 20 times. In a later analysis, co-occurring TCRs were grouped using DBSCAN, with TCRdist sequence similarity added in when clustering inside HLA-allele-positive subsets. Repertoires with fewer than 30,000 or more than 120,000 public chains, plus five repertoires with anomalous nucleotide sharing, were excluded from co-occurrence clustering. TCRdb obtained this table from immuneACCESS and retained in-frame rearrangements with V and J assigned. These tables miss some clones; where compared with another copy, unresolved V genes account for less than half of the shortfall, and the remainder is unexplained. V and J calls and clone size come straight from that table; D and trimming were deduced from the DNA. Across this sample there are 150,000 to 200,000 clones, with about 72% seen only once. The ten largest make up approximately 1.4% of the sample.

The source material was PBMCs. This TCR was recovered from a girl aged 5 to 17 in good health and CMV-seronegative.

Read as DNA, the sequence is TGTGCCAGCAGCTTATGGGGGGGGACTGAAGCTTTCTTT. The encoded protein is CASSLWGGTEAFF. Recombination connected TRBV11-2 to TRBJ1-1; D gene: possibly TRBD1, on 5 matching bases. The CDR3 starts with the cysteine, ends with the phenylalanine, and has 13 residues. Left in the record is the CDR3 DNA by itself, 39 bases read in frame from the first base. At the junction V is shortened by 2 bases and J by 5 bases, with 9 bases in between. The germline V gene sets CDR1 to SGHAT and CDR2 to FQNNGV.